Below are 27 T cell receptor beta chains sequenced from a single sample in a study. Using its own MiXCR run on the RT-PCR reads, TCRdb lists one record per CDR3 protein. The sample contains approximately 720,000 distinct CDR3 sequences, approximately 15% of which appear only once. Material for sequencing was memory CD4+ T cells from blood. All receptors derive from a female donor in good health, serving as a healthy control.

This sequence joins TRBV25-1 and TRBJ1-1; no firm D call. Germline CDR1 MGHDK, CDR2 SYGVNS. Between the trimmed V and J ends, which lost 8 bases and 5 bases, there was a span of 18 bases. This CDR3 comprises 14 residues. The CDR3 DNA reads as TGTGCCAGCGGAGGAAGTCTGAGAGGAACTGAAGCTTTCTTT. Amino acid sequence: CASGGSLRGTEAFF.

The chain uses TRBV7-2 and TRBJ1-2; the match to TRBD1 covers 11 bases. CDR1 and CDR2 (germline): SGHTA, FQGNSA. The CDR3 extends over 15 amino acids. V shed 4 bases and J 8 bases; nucleotides not matched to a gene: 9. CDR3 region: CASSSGQGVFGGYTF. The CDR3, as DNA: TGTGCCAGCAGCTCGGGACAGGGGGTTTTCGGAGGCTACACCTTC. Filled out from reference TRBV7-2 and TRBJ1-2, the complete variable domain reads GAGVSQSPSNKVTEKGKDVELRCDPISGHTALYWYRQSLGQGLEFLIYFQGNSAPDKSGLPSDRFSAERTGGSVSTLTIQRTQQEDSAVYLCASSSGQGVFGGYTFGSGTRLTVV.

The V and J genes are TRBV30 and TRBJ2-5; the D gene could be TRBD1 or TRBD2 (5 bases each). The CDR3 length is 15 residues. The V gene's germline CDR1 is GTSNPN and CDR2 SVGIG (reference sequence). V was pared by 3 bases and J by 2 bases, with 16 bases between. CDR3 loop: CAWRAAGTPQETQYF. The CDR3, as DNA: TGTGCCTGGAGAGCCGCCGGGACCCCACAAGAGACCCAGTACTTC.

The V call is TRBV27, the J call TRBJ2-5; possibly TRBD1 for D (5 bases). Germline CDR1 MNHEY, CDR2 SMNVEV (reference sequence). CDR3 length: 14 amino acids. V shed 1 base and J shed 7 bases, with 13 bases lying between them. In nucleotides, the CDR3 is TGTGCCAGCAGTTTATTGGGTGACAGTCGGACCCAGTACTTC. Its protein is CASSLLGDSRTQYF.

The chain links TRBV3-1 to TRBJ2-7; D possibly corresponds to TRBD2 (5 bases). This CDR3 region has 12 residues. The germline V gene has CDR1 LGHDT and CDR2 YNNKEL (reference sequence). Deletions cut 4 bases from V and 6 bases from J, with 10 bases between. The CDR3 reads CASSPGLREQYF. The DNA of the CDR3 is TGTGCCAGCAGCCCCGGACTGCGCGAGCAGTACTTC.

In its sample, this clonotype was seen many times. This chain links TRBV15 with TRBJ2-3; 11 bases agree with TRBD2. The J segment lost 5 bases and the V segment lost 5 bases, leaving 12 bases of the junction unmatched. The length of the CDR3 is 17 residues. CDR1 is LNHNV and CDR2 is YYDKDF in the germline V gene (reference sequence). CDR3: CATSPQGTSGWGDTQYF. The CDR3 DNA reads as TGTGCCACCAGCCCCCAAGGGACTAGCGGATGGGGAGATACGCAGTATTTT.

The chain recombines TRBV6-5 with TRBJ2-7, with 8 nucleotides matching TRBD2. This CDR3 spans 16 amino acids. Germline assignment: CDR1 MNHEY and CDR2 SVGAGI. V trimming: 0 bases; J trimming: 2 bases; junction bases outside the gene matches: 6. The CDR3 loop reads CASSYSSPRGAYEQYF. The CDR3 DNA is TGTGCCAGCAGTTACTCGAGTCCGCGGGGGGCCTACGAGCAGTACTTC.

The sample holds many counts of this clonotype. The V call is TRBV7-2, the J call TRBJ2-2; D gene unclear. This CDR3 spans 16 amino acids. V lost 1 base and J 4 bases, leaving 13 bases between the germline ends. Germline values: CDR1 SGHTA, CDR2 FQGNSA. CDR3 sequence (DNA): TGTGCCAGCAGCTTAGTAGTGGGTCGTTTCACCGGGGAGCTGTTTTTT. It codes for CASSLVVGRFTGELFF. Together with reference TRBV7-2 and TRBJ2-2, the CDR3 gives the full variable domain: GAGVSQSPSNKVTEKGKDVELRCDPISGHTALYWYRQSLGQGLEFLIYFQGNSAPDKSGLPSDRFSAERTGGSVSTLTIQRTQQEDSAVYLCASSLVVGRFTGELFFGEGSRLTVL.

The V call is TRBV18, the J call TRBJ2-1; the D gene could be TRBD1 or TRBD2 (7 bases each). Between the trimmed V and J ends, which lost 3 bases and 0 bases, there was a span of 18 bases. The germline V gene encodes CDR1 KGHSH and CDR2 LQKENI. CDR3 size: 18 residues. DNA of the CDR3: TGTGCCAGCTCACCTCAGGGGGGGCGGGGCCGCTCCTACAATGAGCAGTTCTTC. It translates to CASSPQGGRGRSYNEQFF.

Many counts were recorded for this clonotype. This CDR3 reads CASSQGFTEGDYGYTF. DNA of the CDR3: TGCGCCAGCAGCCAAGGTTTTACGGAGGGGGACTATGGCTACACCTTC. The gene calls are TRBV4-3 and TRBJ1-2, with a possible D match to TRBD1 (6 bases). V was shortened by 1 base and J by 3 bases, with 15 bases between the two germline ends. The CDR3 runs 16 residues. CDR1 and CDR2 from the germline V gene are LGHNA and YSLEER.

The genes are TRBV5-5 and TRBJ2-7, with a weak D call TRBD1 (5 bases). The CDR3 spans 14 residues. Germline V CDR1 and CDR2: SGHKS, YYEKEE (reference sequence). V was shortened by 1 base and J by 1 base, with 9 bases between the two germline ends. In nucleotides, the CDR3 is TGTGCCAGCAGCTTGTTACGACAGTCCTACGAGCAGTACTTC. Translating it yields CASSLLRQSYEQYF.

This chain links TRBV11-1 with TRBJ2-1, with 10 bases matching TRBD2. J was trimmed by 2 bases and V by 4 bases; bases with no gene match: 8. This CDR3 is built from 17 residues. CDR1 is SGHAT and CDR2 is FQDESV in the germline V gene (reference sequence). CDR3 in amino acids: CASSSPGLAFPYNEQFF. The CDR3 DNA follows: TGTGCCAGCAGCTCGCCGGGACTAGCGTTCCCCTACAATGAGCAGTTCTTC.

This clonotype has a count of ten or more. V usage is TRBV7-2 and J usage is TRBJ2-3, with D unresolved. Trimming took off 5 bases at V and 6 bases at J, with 15 bases between the two ends. The CDR3 runs 14 residues. The germline V gene encodes CDR1 SGHTA and CDR2 FQGNSA. The CDR3 spells CASSPLPGVDTQYF. In DNA, the CDR3 is TGTGCCAGCAGCCCCCTCCCGGGCGTTGATACGCAGTATTTT.

This clonotype showed up many times. The gene calls are TRBV5-1 and TRBJ2-2, with TRBD2 identical over 7 bases. Germline-derived CDR1 and CDR2 are SGHRS and YFSETQ. The CDR3 loop spans 14 amino acids. Trimming at V came to 4 bases and at J to 7 bases, leaving 7 bases not matched to a gene. CDR3 protein: CASSPGGDGGELFF. In DNA, the CDR3 is TGCGCCAGCAGCCCGGGAGGTGATGGCGGGGAGCTGTTTTTT.

The CDR3, as DNA: TGTGCCAGCTCACCTTTACCTAGCGGGGGTCTTTACGAGCAGTACTTC. It is translated as CASSPLPSGGLYEQYF. This chain links TRBV18 with TRBJ2-7, with 10 bases lining up with TRBD2. The V gene's germline CDR1 is KGHSH and CDR2 LQKENI. V was clipped by 3 bases and J by 4 bases; unmatched bases: 9. The length of the CDR3 is 16 residues.

V usage is TRBV9 and J usage is TRBJ2-2, with 7 bases lining up with TRBD1. J lost 3 bases, V lost 5 bases, and 4 bases had no gene match. The CDR3 loop spans 14 amino acids. Germline V gene sequence: CDR1 SGDLS, CDR2 YYNGEE. The CDR3 DNA follows: TGTGCCAGCAGGAGACAGGGCTACACCGGGGAGCTGTTTTTT. Translating gives CASRRQGYTGELFF. The variable domain in full, with the rest retrieved from reference TRBV9 and TRBJ2-2, is DSGVTQTPKHLITATGQRVTLRCSPRSGDLSVYWYQQSLDQGLQFLIQYYNGEERAKGNILERFSAQQFPDLHSELNLSSLELGDSALYFCASRRQGYTGELFFGEGSRLTVL.

A word on this clonotype: The germline gene is not matched at one end of the junction; a read error may be the cause. The chain is built from TRBV5-1 and TRBJ1-1; D is uncertain. This CDR3 spans 14 amino acids. Germline CDR1 SGHRS, CDR2 YFSETQ. The CDR3 coding sequence is TGCGCCAGCAGCTTGGTTTGGACCTCGTTTCATGTTAACTTT. Amino acid sequence: CASSLVWTSFHVNF. Combining the CDR3 with reference TRBV5-1 and TRBJ1-1 gives the whole variable domain KAGVTQTPRYLIKTRGQQVTLSCSPISGHRSVSWYQQTPGQGLQFLFEYFSETQRNKGNFPGRFSGRQFSNSRSEMNVSTLELGDSALYLCASSLVWTSFHVNFGQGTRLTVV.

This clonotype has only a few counts. The rearrangement joins TRBV10-3 to TRBJ2-3, with no clear D. The CDR3 sequence is 12 residues long. Looked up from germline, CDR1 is ENHRY and CDR2 is SYGVKD. V was clipped by 6 bases and J by 2 bases, with 6 bases between them. CDR3 amino acids: CAISPNTDTQYF. CDR3 coding DNA: TGTGCCATCAGCCCAAACACAGATACGCAGTATTTT.

The chain is built from TRBV19 and TRBJ1-5; 10 nucleotides align to TRBD1. V dropped 5 bases and J dropped 6; count of bases not matched to a gene: 16. CDR1 and CDR2 (germline): LNHDA, SQIVND (reference sequence). The CDR3 is 18 residues long. As DNA, the CDR3 is TGTGCCAGTAGTCTTCTCGACAGGGGGCAGTCTTGGGGTCAGCCCCAGCATTTT. This gives the protein CASSLLDRGQSWGQPQHF.

This clonotype has a count of ten or more. Mismatch with germline at one junction end may stem from a read error. The rearrangement uses TRBV20-1 and TRBJ2-1, with 9 bases that match TRBD2. CDR1 and CDR2 from the germline V gene are DFQATT and SNEGSKA (reference sequence). This CDR3 spans 13 amino acids. The CDR3 DNA reads as TGCAGTGCTAGAGAGATGGGACTAGCTTCAGGATGCTTC. Amino acids: CSAREMGLASGCF.

This clonotype was seen a few times. The chain employs TRBV20-1 and TRBJ2-6; D remains unclear. V was clipped by 3 bases and J by 2 bases, with 11 bases between them. In germline, CDR1 is DFQATT, CDR2 SNEGSKA (reference sequence). This CDR3 is 15 amino acids long. CDR3 in amino acids: CSASMEMAGANVLTF. DNA for the CDR3: TGCAGTGCTAGCATGGAAATGGCTGGGGCCAACGTCCTGACTTTC.

The table lists this clonotype with a few counts. This sequence joins TRBV28 and TRBJ2-1, with a possible D match to TRBD2 (6 bases). This CDR3 spans 14 amino acids. Germline V gene lookup returns CDR1 MDHEN and CDR2 SYDVKM. The V end was cut by 6 bases, the J end by 10 bases, with 19 bases between. CDR3 loop: CASRGGIAIKEQFF. CDR3 sequence (DNA): TGTGCCAGCAGAGGCGGGATAGCGATTAAGGAGCAGTTCTTC.

This clonotype occurred a few times. This rearrangement joins TRBV28 to TRBJ2-1; 7 bases agree with TRBD2. The CDR3 is made up of 16 amino acids. The germline V gene has CDR1 MDHEN and CDR2 SYDVKM. V shed 5 bases, J shed 9 bases, and the junction held 16 bases outside the gene matches. This CDR3 reads CASSITGTTFGSEQFF. Here the CDR3 DNA reads TGTGCCAGCAGTATCACCGGGACTACCTTCGGAAGTGAGCAGTTCTTC.

This sequence joins TRBV29-1 and TRBJ1-1, with D maybe TRBD1 (6 bases). Germline CDR1 is SQVTM and CDR2 is ANQGSEA. There are 15 residues in the CDR3. V lost 8 bases and J lost 0, with 19 bases in between. The CDR3 region is CSYYQRDTVNTEAFF. The CDR3 region has the DNA TGCAGCTATTACCAGCGGGACACGGTGAACACTGAAGCTTTCTTT.

This clonotype was recorded a few times. The chain uses TRBV5-1 and TRBJ1-4; no clear D. CDR1 SGHRS and CDR2 YFSETQ come from the germline V gene. The CDR3 is made up of 14 amino acids. V was trimmed by 2 bases and J by 7 bases, leaving 12 bases between them. CDR3 region: CASSFNSPLEKLFF. CDR3 in DNA: TGCGCCAGCAGCTTCAACAGTCCCCTTGAAAAACTGTTTTTT. The full variable domain, with the rest looked up from reference TRBV5-1 and TRBJ1-4, is KAGVTQTPRYLIKTRGQQVTLSCSPISGHRSVSWYQQTPGQGLQFLFEYFSETQRNKGNFPGRFSGRQFSNSRSEMNVSTLELGDSALYLCASSFNSPLEKLFFGSGTQLSVL.

The sample holds a few counts of this clonotype. The J gene is TRBJ2-5, the V gene TRBV30, with a weak D call TRBD2 (7 bases). V was cut by 0 bases and J by 7 bases, with 15 bases left in between. Germline CDR1 GTSNPN, CDR2 SVGIG (reference sequence). The CDR3 loop spans 14 amino acids. The CDR3 protein is CAWSVGGASRTQYF. The DNA for the CDR3 is TGTGCCTGGAGTGTGGGGGGGGCTAGTAGGACCCAGTACTTC.

The chain links TRBV18 to TRBJ2-1; D not certain. V gave up 3 bases and J gave up 8 bases, with 14 bases separating them. The CDR3 sequence is 14 residues long. In germline, CDR1 is KGHSH, CDR2 LQKENI. The CDR3 bases are TGTGCCAGCTCACCGGGGATAGCTGGGGATGAGCAGTTCTTC. Translated: CASSPGIAGDEQFF.